One sample yielded the 20 T cell receptor beta chains listed below, sequenced in a study of blood T cell repertoires in COVID-19. The method was immunoSEQ multiplex PCR; TCRdb's version includes in-frame clones alone and lacks a portion of them. The sample includes approximately 250,000 clones, approximately 79% of them seen just once. Sequencing was done on a sample of PBMCs or T cells enriched from blood (not recorded which). Every receptor here comes from a man aged 25 to 40 with acute COVID-19.

The chain carries TRBV2 and TRBJ2-7; 11 bases are shared with TRBD1. Losses at the gene ends were 6 bases for V and 4 bases for J; bases not matched to a gene: 8. This CDR3 has 15 residues. In germline, CDR1 is SNHLY, CDR2 FYNNEI. For the CDR3, the DNA is TGTGCCAGCAGGGGGACAGGGGGGTCCTCGTACGAGCAGTACGTC. Amino acids: CASRGTGGSSYEQYV.

The chain uses TRBV7-2 and TRBJ2-2; D might be TRBD2 (5 bases). CDR1 SGHTA and CDR2 FQGNSA come from the germline V gene. The CDR3 is made up of 18 amino acids. The V end lost 5 bases, the J end lost 2 bases, and 21 bases lay between the germline ends. The CDR3 reads CASSIEGGLARNTGELFF. As DNA, the CDR3 is TGTGCCAGCAGCATCGAGGGCGGGCTAGCAAGAAACACCGGGGAGCTGTTTTTT.

V and J are TRBV2 and TRBJ1-1, with D perhaps matching TRBD1 (5 bases). Germline V lookup: CDR1 SNHLY, CDR2 FYNNEI. V lost 9 bases and J lost 3, with 11 bases in between. The CDR3 loop spans 12 amino acids. The CDR3 coding sequence is TGTGCCAGACTAACAGGCGACACTGAAGCTTTCTTT. Residues: CARLTGDTEAFF.

The chain links TRBV12-2 to TRBJ2-1; the table's D call TRBD1 went unverified against the DNA. TRBV12-2 is termed a pseudogene. This CDR3 comprises 17 residues. In nucleotides, the CDR3 is TGTGCAAGTCGCTTACCTCGGGGACAGGGGCCTTCGTATGAGCAGTTCTTC. Translated: CASRLPRGQGPSYEQFF.

This clone was seen a few times. The chain is built from TRBV3-1 (or the pseudogene TRBV3-2) and TRBJ1-5; the match to TRBD1 covers 7 bases. CDR3 size: 14 residues. V lost 3 bases, J lost 7 bases, and 6 bases stayed unmatched. Per germline, CDR1 LGHDT and CDR2 YNNKEL (reference sequence). The CDR3 is CASSHRQGWQPQHF. The DNA for the CDR3 is TGTGCCAGCAGCCACCGACAGGGATGGCAGCCCCAGCATTTT.

V is TRBV14 and J is TRBJ2-3; D gene uncertain. The CDR3 runs 17 residues. Deletions cut 3 bases from V and 6 bases from J, with 22 bases between. Germline CDR1 reads SGHDN; CDR2 reads FVKESK. In DNA, the CDR3 is TGTGCCAGCAGCCACCCCCTTGGCGGTCGCACGGCCGATACGCAGTATTTT. Its translation is CASSHPLGGRTADTQYF.

The count of this clone is one. The chain combines TRBV6-5 with TRBJ2-7, with 7 nucleotides matching TRBD1. The junction had 6 bases not matched to a gene; V was cut back by 6 bases and J by 1 base. Germline CDR1 MNHEY, CDR2 SVGAGI. This CDR3 region has 14 residues. Here the CDR3 DNA reads TGTGCCAGCAGGCCCGGGACAGCGTCCTACGAGCAGTACGTC. Translated: CASRPGTASYEQYV.

The chain combines TRBV3-1 (or the pseudogene TRBV3-2) with TRBJ1-6; D perhaps matches TRBD1 (5 bases). The ends were cut back, 1 base at V and 13 bases at J, with 17 bases in the middle. Germline lookup yields CDR1 LGHDT and CDR2 YNNKEL (reference sequence). This CDR3 has 15 amino acids. As DNA, the CDR3 is TGTGCCAGCAGCCAAGGCAGCGGGACGGCAGGGCCCCTCCACTTT. It encodes CASSQGSGTAGPLHF.

The chain recombines TRBV21-1 with TRBJ2-7; the table names TRBD1, a call not compared with the DNA. TRBV21-1 is tagged as a pseudogene. The CDR3 length is 15 residues. CDR3 amino acids: CASSKVDKNSYEQYV. In DNA, the CDR3 is TGTGCCAGCAGCAAAGTGGACAAGAATTCCTACGAGCAGTACGTC.

This chain connects TRBV21-1 to TRBJ2-7; the DNA was not compared with TRBD1, the D call given in the table. TRBV21-1 is a pseudogene segment. CDR3 size: 13 residues. The CDR3 coding sequence is TGTGCCAGCACCAATCTCTCAGGGGGCGAGCAGTACGTC. As protein: CASTNLSGGEQYV.

The chain is built from TRBV6-5 and TRBJ1-1; D gene ambiguous. The CDR3 extends over 15 amino acids. V was cut by 4 bases and J by 8 bases, with 20 bases left in between. Germline V gene data show CDR1 as MNHEY and CDR2 as SVGAGI. CDR3: CASSSAENRRMEAFF. Written as DNA, the CDR3 is TGTGCCAGCAGTTCCGCGGAGAACCGGAGGATGGAAGCTTTCTTT.

This clone was seen a handful of times. The chain has TRBV5-6 and TRBJ1-4, with 9 nucleotides matching TRBD1. The trim removed 1 base at V and 10 bases at J, leaving 5 bases unmatched. Germline CDR1 reads SGHDT; CDR2 reads YYEEEE. The CDR3 is 14 amino acids. CDR3 in DNA: TGTGCCAGCAGCTTGACAGGGGGCTTGGTAAAACTGTTTTTT. This encodes CASSLTGGLVKLFF.

In DNA form, the CDR3 reads TGTGCCACCAGTGATTTGTATGGGACAGGTTACAATGAGCAGTTCTTC. Translation: CATSDLYGTGYNEQFF. The rearrangement uses TRBV24-1 and TRBJ2-1, with TRBD1 identical over 8 bases. Germline CDR1 KGHDR, CDR2 SFDVKD. The CDR3 runs 16 residues. Germline trimming cut 0 bases from V and 4 bases from J; bases unmatched to any gene: 4.

The chain uses TRBV7-3 and TRBJ1-1, with 11 positions matching TRBD1. Germline V CDR1 and CDR2: SGHTA, FQGTGA. The junction had 5 bases not matched to a gene; V was cut back by 4 bases and J by 10 bases. The CDR3 has 13 residues. Here the CDR3 reads CASSSGTGGRAFF. The CDR3, as DNA: TGTGCCAGCAGCTCCGGGACAGGGGGGCGAGCTTTCTTT.

The gene calls are TRBV27 and TRBJ1-2; 7 positions match TRBD1. There are 15 residues in the CDR3. Germline values: CDR1 MNHEY, CDR2 SMNVEV (reference sequence). J was trimmed by 6 bases and V by 3 bases; bases with no gene match: 10. The CDR3 reads CASSLMRQGNHGYTF. The CDR3 DNA is TGTGCCAGCAGTTTGATGAGACAGGGTAATCATGGCTACACCTTC.

The CDR3 sequence: CSARDRGLQETQYF. CDR3 bases: TGCAGCGCCCGGGACAGGGGACTACAAGAGACCCAGTACTTC. The chain uses TRBV29-1 and TRBJ2-5; 10 positions match TRBD1. The CDR3 runs 14 residues. V lost 7 bases, J lost 2 bases, and 7 bases stayed unmatched. Germline CDR1 SQVTM, CDR2 ANQGSEA.

As regards this clone: At one boundary the junction diverges from the germline segment, which might be a read error. The J gene is TRBJ1-1, the V gene TRBV5-4, with D possibly matching TRBD1 (6 bases). This CDR3 has 13 residues. Per the germline V gene, CDR1 is SGHNT and CDR2 is YYREEE (reference sequence). In nucleotides, the CDR3 is TGTGCCAGCAACTTGGACAGGAACACTGAAGCTTTCTTT. Translation gives CASNLDRNTEAFF. Filled out from reference TRBV5-4 and TRBJ1-1, the complete variable domain reads ETGVTQSPTHLIKTRGQQVTLRCSSQSGHNTVSWYQQALGQGPQFIFQYYREEENGRGNFPPRFSGLQFPNYSSELNVNALELDDSALYLCASNLDRNTEAFFGQGTRLTVV.

The CDR3 region is CATSDRRTGRETQYF. The CDR3 DNA follows: TGTGCCACCAGTGACCGCAGGACAGGGCGAGAGACCCAGTACTTC. This chain joins TRBV24-1 and TRBJ2-5; 8 bases align to TRBD1. CDR3 length: 15 residues. Germline lookup yields CDR1 KGHDR and CDR2 SFDVKD. J was trimmed by 4 bases and V by 4 bases; bases with no gene match: 7.

About this clone itself: The junction departs from germline at one end; a sequencing error may be responsible. V gene TRBV5-1 combines with J gene TRBJ2-1; TRBD2 matches 8 bases. CDR3 length equals 13 residues. Looked up from germline, CDR1 is SGHRS and CDR2 is YFSETQ. As DNA, the CDR3 is TGTGCCAGCAGCCCCGGGACTAGCAATGAGCAGTTCTTC. The encoded protein is CASSPGTSNEQFF.

This clone was detected only once. The gene calls are TRBV18 and TRBJ2-2, with 11 bases matching TRBD2. J was trimmed by 3 bases and V by 3 bases; bases with no gene match: 3. Germline CDR1 is KGHSH and CDR2 is LQKENI. CDR3 length equals 16 residues. The CDR3 DNA reads as TGTGCCAGCTCACCCCAACTAGCGGGAGACACCGGGGAGCTGTTTTTT. It codes for CASSPQLAGDTGELFF.